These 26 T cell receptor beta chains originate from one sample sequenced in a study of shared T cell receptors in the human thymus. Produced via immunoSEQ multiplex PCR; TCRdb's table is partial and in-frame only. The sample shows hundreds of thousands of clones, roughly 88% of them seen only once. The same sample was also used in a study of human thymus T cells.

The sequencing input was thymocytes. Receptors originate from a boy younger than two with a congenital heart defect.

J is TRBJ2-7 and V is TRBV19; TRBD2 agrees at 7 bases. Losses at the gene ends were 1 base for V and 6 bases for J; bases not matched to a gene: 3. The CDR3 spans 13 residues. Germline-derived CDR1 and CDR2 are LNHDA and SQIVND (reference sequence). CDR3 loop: CASSIAGGTEQYF. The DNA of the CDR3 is TGTGCCAGTAGTATAGCGGGAGGAACCGAGCAGTACTTC.

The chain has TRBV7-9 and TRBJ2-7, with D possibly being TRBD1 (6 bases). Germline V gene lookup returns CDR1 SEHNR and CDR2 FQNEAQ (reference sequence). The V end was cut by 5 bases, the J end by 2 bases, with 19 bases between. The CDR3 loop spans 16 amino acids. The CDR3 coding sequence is TGTGCCAGCAGCCCCGGGACAAAAGGGCCCGCCTACGAGCAGTACTTC. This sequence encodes CASSPGTKGPAYEQYF.

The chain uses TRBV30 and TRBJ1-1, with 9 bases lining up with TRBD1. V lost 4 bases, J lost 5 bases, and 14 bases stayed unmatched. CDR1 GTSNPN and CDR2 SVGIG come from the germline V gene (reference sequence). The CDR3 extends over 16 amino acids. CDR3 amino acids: CAWTVGSGTGWTEAFF. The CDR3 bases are TGTGCCTGGACCGTAGGCTCCGGGACAGGGTGGACTGAAGCTTTCTTT.

The CDR3: CSAHNRVHQFF. The CDR3 DNA reads as TGCAGTGCCCATAACCGGGTTCACCAGTTCTTC. The chain links TRBV20-1 to TRBJ2-1; D is undetermined. Germline loops: CDR1 DFQATT, CDR2 SNEGSKA (reference sequence). Trimming left V 6 bases short and J 13 bases short, with 16 bases between. CDR3 size: 11 residues.

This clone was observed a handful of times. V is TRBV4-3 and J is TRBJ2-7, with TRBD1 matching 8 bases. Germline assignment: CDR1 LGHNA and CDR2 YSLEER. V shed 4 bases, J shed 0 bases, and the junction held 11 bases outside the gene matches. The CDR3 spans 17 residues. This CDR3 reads CASSPKPGTGSSYEQYF. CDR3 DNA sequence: TGCGCCAGCAGCCCCAAACCAGGGACAGGAAGCTCCTACGAGCAGTACTTC.

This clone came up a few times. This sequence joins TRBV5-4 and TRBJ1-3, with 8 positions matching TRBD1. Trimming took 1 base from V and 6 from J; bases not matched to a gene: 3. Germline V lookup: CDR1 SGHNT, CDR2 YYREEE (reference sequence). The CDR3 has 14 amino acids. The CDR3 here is CASSLQGALNTIYF. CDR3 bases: TGTGCCAGCAGCTTGCAGGGGGCCTTAAACACCATATATTTT.

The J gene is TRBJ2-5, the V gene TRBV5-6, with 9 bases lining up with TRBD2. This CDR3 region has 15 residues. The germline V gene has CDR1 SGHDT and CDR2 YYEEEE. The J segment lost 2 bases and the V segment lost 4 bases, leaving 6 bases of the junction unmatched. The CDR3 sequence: CASSRTSVPQETQYF. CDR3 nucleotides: TGTGCCAGCAGCCGGACTAGCGTACCTCAAGAGACCCAGTACTTC.

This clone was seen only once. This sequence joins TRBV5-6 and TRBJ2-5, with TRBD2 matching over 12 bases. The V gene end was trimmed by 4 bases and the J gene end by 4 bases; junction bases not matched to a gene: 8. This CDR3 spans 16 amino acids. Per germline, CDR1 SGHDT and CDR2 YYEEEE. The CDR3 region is CASSPGASGGVETQYF. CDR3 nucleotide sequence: TGTGCCAGCAGCCCGGGGGCTAGCGGGGGGGTAGAGACCCAGTACTTC.

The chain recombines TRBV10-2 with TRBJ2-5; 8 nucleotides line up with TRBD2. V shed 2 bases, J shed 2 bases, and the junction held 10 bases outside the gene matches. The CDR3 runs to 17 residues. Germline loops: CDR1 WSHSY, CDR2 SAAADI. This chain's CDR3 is CASSERGGQGSQETQYF. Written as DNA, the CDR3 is TGCGCCAGCAGTGAGCGGGGGGGCCAGGGATCTCAAGAGACCCAGTACTTC.

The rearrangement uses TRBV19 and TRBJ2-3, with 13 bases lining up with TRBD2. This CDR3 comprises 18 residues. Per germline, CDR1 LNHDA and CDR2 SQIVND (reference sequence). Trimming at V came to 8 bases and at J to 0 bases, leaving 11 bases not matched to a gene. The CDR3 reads CASFPTSGRKDSTDTQYF. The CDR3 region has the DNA TGTGCCAGTTTCCCGACTAGCGGGAGGAAGGACAGCACAGATACGCAGTATTTT.

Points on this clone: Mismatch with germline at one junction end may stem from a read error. The DNA for the CDR3 is TGCGCCAGCAGCTTGGCCCCCTCTACGGCTAGCACAGATACGCAGTACTTT. This sequence encodes CASSLAPSTASTDTQYF. The gene calls are TRBV5-1 and TRBJ2-3; D is possibly TRBD2 (5 bases). From germline, CDR1 is SGHRS and CDR2 YFSETQ. The CDR3 is made up of 17 amino acids.

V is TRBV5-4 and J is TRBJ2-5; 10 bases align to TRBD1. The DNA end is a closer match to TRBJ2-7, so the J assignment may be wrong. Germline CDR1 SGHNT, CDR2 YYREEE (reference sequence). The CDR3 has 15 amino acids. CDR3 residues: CASRNTGTGDHEQYF. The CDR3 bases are TGTGCCAGCAGAAATACCGGGACAGGGGACCACGAGCAGTACTTC.

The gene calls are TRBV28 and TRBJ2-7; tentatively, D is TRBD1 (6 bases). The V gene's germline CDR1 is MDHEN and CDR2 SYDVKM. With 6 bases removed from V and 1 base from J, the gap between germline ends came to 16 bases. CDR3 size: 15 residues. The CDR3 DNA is TGTGCCAGCAGCGCACCCGGGACACCGTCCTACGAGCAGTACTTC. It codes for CASSAPGTPSYEQYF. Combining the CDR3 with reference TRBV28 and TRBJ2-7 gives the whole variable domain DVKVTQSSRYLVKRTGEKVFLECVQDMDHENMFWYRQDPGLGLRLIYFSYDVKMKEKGDIPEGYSVSREKKERFSLILESASTNQTSMYLCASSAPGTPSYEQYFGPGTRLTVT.

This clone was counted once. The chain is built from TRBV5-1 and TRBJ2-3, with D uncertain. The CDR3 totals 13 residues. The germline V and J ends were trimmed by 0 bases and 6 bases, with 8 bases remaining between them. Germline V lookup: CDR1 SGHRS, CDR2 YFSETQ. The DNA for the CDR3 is TGCGCCAGCAGCTTGGCGGTGAAGGATACGCAGTATTTT. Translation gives CASSLAVKDTQYF.

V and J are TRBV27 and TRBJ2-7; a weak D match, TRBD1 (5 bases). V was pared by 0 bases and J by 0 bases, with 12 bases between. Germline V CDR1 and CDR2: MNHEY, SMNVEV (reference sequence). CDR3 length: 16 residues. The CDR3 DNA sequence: TGTGCCAGCAGTTTATCGAGACAGACCCTCTCCTACGAGCAGTACTTC. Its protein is CASSLSRQTLSYEQYF.

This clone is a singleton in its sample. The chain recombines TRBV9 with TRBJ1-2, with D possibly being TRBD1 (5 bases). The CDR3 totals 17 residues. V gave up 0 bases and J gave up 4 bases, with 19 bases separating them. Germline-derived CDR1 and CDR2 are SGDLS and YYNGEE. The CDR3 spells CASSVAGHPLMSYGYTF. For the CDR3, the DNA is TGTGCCAGCAGCGTAGCCGGACACCCACTTATGAGCTATGGCTACACCTTC.

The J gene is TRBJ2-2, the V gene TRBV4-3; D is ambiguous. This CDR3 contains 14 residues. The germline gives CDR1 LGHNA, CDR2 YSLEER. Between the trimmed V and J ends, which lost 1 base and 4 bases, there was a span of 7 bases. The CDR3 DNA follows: TGCGCCAGCAGCCAAGGAGTGATCACCGGGGAGCTGTTTTTT. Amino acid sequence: CASSQGVITGELFF.

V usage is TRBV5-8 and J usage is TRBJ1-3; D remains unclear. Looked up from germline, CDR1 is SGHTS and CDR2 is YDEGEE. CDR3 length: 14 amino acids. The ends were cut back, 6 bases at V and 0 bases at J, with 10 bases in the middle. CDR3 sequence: CASIAEGSGNTIYF. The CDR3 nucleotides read TGTGCCAGCATCGCGGAAGGCTCTGGAAACACCATATATTTT.

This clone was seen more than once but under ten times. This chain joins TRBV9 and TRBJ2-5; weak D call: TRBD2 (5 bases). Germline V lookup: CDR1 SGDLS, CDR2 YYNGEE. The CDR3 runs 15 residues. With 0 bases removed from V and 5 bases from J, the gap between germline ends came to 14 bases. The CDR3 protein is CASSVADSARETQYF. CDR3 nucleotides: TGTGCCAGCAGCGTAGCGGATAGCGCAAGGGAGACCCAGTACTTC.

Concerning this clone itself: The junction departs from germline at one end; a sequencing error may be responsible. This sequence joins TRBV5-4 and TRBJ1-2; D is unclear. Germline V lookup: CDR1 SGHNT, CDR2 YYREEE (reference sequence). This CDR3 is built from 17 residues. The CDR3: CASSFTDGYVPNYGYTF. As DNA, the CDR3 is TGTGCCAGCAGCTTTACCGACGGATACGTACCTAACTACGGCTACACCTTC.

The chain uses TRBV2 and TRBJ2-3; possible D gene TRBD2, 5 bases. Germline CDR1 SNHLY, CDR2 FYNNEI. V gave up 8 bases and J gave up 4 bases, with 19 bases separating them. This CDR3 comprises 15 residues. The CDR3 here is CASSGNWSGPDTQYF. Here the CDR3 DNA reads TGTGCCAGCTCCGGGAACTGGAGTGGGCCAGATACGCAGTATTTT.

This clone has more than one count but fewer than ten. In DNA, the CDR3 is TGTGCCAGCAGTGAAGGCGCCCCAGCGAACTACGAGCAGTACTTC. Protein: CASSEGAPANYEQYF. The J gene is TRBJ2-7, the V gene TRBV6-1; D remains ambiguous. The CDR3 is 15 residues long. V shed 1 base and J shed 3 bases, with 13 bases lying between them. Germline V CDR1 and CDR2: MNHNS, SASEGT.

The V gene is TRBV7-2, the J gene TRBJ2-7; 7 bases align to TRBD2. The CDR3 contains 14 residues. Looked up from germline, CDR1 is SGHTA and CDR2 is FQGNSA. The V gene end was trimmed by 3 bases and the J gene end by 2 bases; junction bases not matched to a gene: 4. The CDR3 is CASSFKREAYEQYF. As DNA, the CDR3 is TGTGCCAGCAGCTTTAAACGGGAGGCCTACGAGCAGTACTTC. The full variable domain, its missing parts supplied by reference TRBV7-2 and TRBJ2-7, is GAGVSQSPSNKVTEKGKDVELRCDPISGHTALYWYRQSLGQGLEFLIYFQGNSAPDKSGLPSDRFSAERTGGSVSTLTIQRTQQEDSAVYLCASSFKREAYEQYFGPGTRLTVT.

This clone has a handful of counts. Here the CDR3 DNA reads TGTGCCAGTAGTATAAAGGAGCAGGGAAACACTGAAGCTTTCTTT. Translated: CASSIKEQGNTEAFF. The V call is TRBV19, the J call TRBJ1-1, with TRBD1 as a possible D gene (5 bases). Trimming shortened V by 2 bases and J by 2 bases, and 12 bases separated the two germline ends. Germline values: CDR1 LNHDA, CDR2 SQIVND (reference sequence). The CDR3 totals 15 residues.

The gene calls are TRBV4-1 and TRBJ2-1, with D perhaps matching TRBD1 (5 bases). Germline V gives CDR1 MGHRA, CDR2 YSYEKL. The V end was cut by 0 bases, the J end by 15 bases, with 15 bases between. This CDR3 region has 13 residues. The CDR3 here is CASSQDPGARRFF. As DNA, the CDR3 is TGCGCCAGCAGCCAAGATCCTGGGGCCCGACGGTTCTTC.

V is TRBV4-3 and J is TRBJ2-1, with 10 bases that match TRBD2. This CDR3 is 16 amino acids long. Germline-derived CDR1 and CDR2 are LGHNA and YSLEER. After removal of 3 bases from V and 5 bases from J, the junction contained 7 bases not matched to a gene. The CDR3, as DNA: TGCGCCAGCAGCCATTGGAGCGGGAGGGGGGACAATGAGCAGTTCTTC. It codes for CASSHWSGRGDNEQFF.